These T cell receptor beta chains were read from a single sample in a study of shared clonotypes between healthy human individuals. Assay used: immunoSEQ multiplex PCR; TCRdb lists only in-frame clones, some missing. The sample comprises about 1 million clones, about 76% of which are singletons, and 1.4% to 1.5% rests with the top ten. The source material was memory CD4+ T cells sorted from blood. These receptors were collected from a man aged 18 to 29 in good health. Both conserved end residues are part of each CDR3. A D gene is named only where the DNA matches it firmly. Some rows mark clone size as missing; the rest say once, few, many or name a class of expanded clone.

once	-	13	TRBV5-1	TRBJ2-3	CASSSQSTDTQYF	TGCGCCAGCAGCTCACAGAGCACAGATACGCAGTATTTT
-	-	12	TRBV29-1	TRBJ1-3	CSVDGSGNTIYF	TGCAGCGTTGACGGTTCTGGAAACACCATATATTTT
-	TRBD1	11	TRBV28	TRBJ2-7	CASSTLGQCYF	TGTGCCAGCAGCACCCTGGGACAGTGTTACTTC
-	-	13	TRBV28	TRBJ1-2	CASRPIGGPGYTF	TGTGCCAGCAGACCCATAGGGGGTCCTGGCTACACCTTC
-	TRBD2	15	TRBV2	TRBJ2-5	CASSEASSGGETQYF	TGTGCCAGCAGTGAAGCCTCTAGCGGGGGAGAGACCCAGTACTTC
-	TRBD2	15	TRBV5-1	TRBJ2-5	CASSPSGRREETQYF	TGCGCCAGCAGCCCGAGCGGGAGGAGGGAAGAGACCCAGTACTTC
-	-	13	TRBV27	TRBJ2-7	CASSFTGPYEQYF	TGTGCCAGCAGTTTTACAGGGCCCTACGAGCAGTACTTC
-	TRBD2	17	TRBV30	TRBJ2-5	CAWSVGLAPELKETQYF	TGTGCCTGGAGTGTTGGACTAGCGCCCGAATTAAAAGAGACCCAGTACTTC
few	-	15	TRBV30	TRBJ1-5	CAWSQGRAGNQPQHF	TGTGCCTGGAGTCAAGGAAGGGCGGGCAATCAGCCCCAGCATTTT
few	TRBD2	17	TRBV7-2	TRBJ2-7	CASSLVVGGGLAYEQYF	TGTGCCAGCAGCTTAGTTGTGGGGGGAGGACTAGCCTACGAGCAGTACTTC
-	TRBD1	14	TRBV28	TRBJ2-7	CASSPGTARYEQYF	TGTGCCAGCAGTCCAGGGACAGCGCGCTACGAGCAGTACTTC
-	-	13	TRBV10-2	TRBJ2-5	CASHGQIQETQYF	TGCGCCAGCCACGGACAGATCCAAGAGACCCAGTACTTC
-	-	12	TRBV5-1	TRBJ2-1	CASSISSSEQFF	TGCGCCAGCAGCATCTCTAGCAGTGAGCAGTTCTTC
-	TRBD2	16	TRBV5-6	TRBJ2-7	CASSLGRSSGLYEQYF	TGTGCCAGCAGCTTAGGGAGATCTAGCGGACTCTACGAGCAGTACTTC
-	TRBD2	17	TRBV19	TRBJ2-5	CANDREASGRTQETQYF	TGTGCCAACGATCGAGAGGCTAGCGGGAGGACCCAAGAGACCCAGTACTTC
-	-	13	TRBV9	TRBJ1-2	CASSPEGGYGYTF	TGTGCCAGCAGCCCGGAGGGGGGCTATGGCTACACCTTC
once	-	17	TRBV5-1	TRBJ1-4	CASSFLAGPTANEKLFF	TGCGCCAGCAGCTTTCTCGCGGGGCCAACGGCTAATGAAAAACTGTTTTTT
few	TRBD2	15	TRBV15	TRBJ2-3	CATSSQGGSRDTQYF	TGTGCCACCAGCAGCCAGGGAGGGAGTAGGGATACGCAGTATTTT
-	-	14	TRBV29-1	TRBJ2-1	CSVHTDGAWNEQFF	TGCAGCGTTCACACAGATGGGGCCTGGAATGAGCAGTTCTTC
-	-	15	TRBV21-1	TRBJ1-2	CASSSHRGRSPGYTF	TGTGCCAGCAGCAGCCACAGGGGGCGATCTCCTGGCTACACCTTC
-	TRBD1	14	TRBV10-3	TRBJ2-2	CAIRGTANTGELFF	TGTGCCATCAGGGGGACAGCGAACACCGGGGAGCTGTTTTTT
-	-	13	TRBV30	TRBJ2-3	CAWSLLSTDTQYF	TGTGCCTGGAGTCTACTAAGCACAGATACGCAGTATTTT
-	-	12	TRBV6-1	TRBJ1-6	CASSGNGSPLHF	TGTGCCAGCAGTGGTAATGGGTCACCCCTCCACTTT
once	TRBD2	17	TRBV18	TRBJ2-1	CASSPIRGGSSYNEQFF	TGTGCCAGCTCACCAATTCGGGGGGGAAGCTCCTACAATGAGCAGTTCTTC
-	TRBD2	18	TRBV5-6	TRBJ2-2	CASSEMMTSGRAAGELFF	TGTGCCAGCAGCGAAATGATGACTAGCGGGAGGGCGGCCGGGGAGCTGTTTTTT
few	TRBD1	14	TRBV28	TRBJ2-7	CASSRDRASYEQYF	TGTGCCAGCAGTAGGGACAGGGCCTCCTACGAGCAGTACTTC
-	-	14	TRBV6-5	TRBJ1-6	CASSREGERSPLHF	TGTGCCAGCAGCCGTGAAGGGGAACGCTCACCCCTCCACTTT
-	TRBD2	17	TRBV7-2	TRBJ2-3	CASSARTSGGAVDTQYF	TGTGCCAGCAGCGCCCGGACTAGCGGGGGGGCGGTAGATACGCAGTATTTT
-	-	15	TRBV2	TRBJ1-6	CASNMGQRTRSPLHF	TGTGCCAGCAATATGGGACAACGCACCCGTTCACCCCTCCACTTT
few	-	15	TRBV27	TRBJ1-5	CASSPQFDSNQPQHF	TGTGCCAGCAGCCCTCAGTTCGATAGCAATCAGCCCCAGCATTTT
-	TRBD1	16	TRBV6-1	TRBJ2-6	CASSEGTGSGANVLTF	TGTGCCAGCAGTGAAGGGACAGGGTCTGGGGCCAACGTCCTGACTTTC
-	-	13	TRBV6-1	TRBJ1-1	CASRTTGSTEAFF	TGTGCCAGCAGGACCACAGGGTCCACTGAAGCTTTCTTT
-	-	13	TRBV5-1	TRBJ1-4	CASRGKIGEKLFF	TGCGCCAGCAGGGGGAAGATAGGTGAAAAACTGTTTTTT
-	-	16	TRBV6-5	TRBJ1-3	CASSYAGSPSGNTIYF	TGTGCCAGCAGTTACGCGGGGTCCCCCTCTGGAAACACCATATATTTT
once	-	15	TRBV7-2	TRBJ2-5	CASSPPSWVQETQYF	TGTGCCAGCAGCCCCCCCTCGTGGGTCCAAGAGACCCAGTACTTC
few	-	14	TRBV28	TRBJ1-1	CASSTQSWNTEAFF	TGTGCCAGCAGTACTCAGTCCTGGAACACTGAAGCTTTCTTT
-	-	15	TRBV7-9	TRBJ1-6	CASRGRTAGGSPLHF	TGTGCCAGCAGGGGTCGAACAGCCGGGGGTTCACCCCTCCACTTT
-	-	15	TRBV30	TRBJ1-2	CAWIPERGPNYGYTF	TGTGCCTGGATCCCCGAGAGGGGACCCAACTATGGCTACACCTTC
-	-	15	TRBV5-1	TRBJ1-1	CASSLQGEMGTEAFF	TGCGCCAGCAGCCTGCAGGGCGAAATGGGGACTGAAGCTTTCTTT
-	-	12	TRBV10-3	TRBJ1-2	CAISPDSYGYTF	TGTGCCATCAGTCCAGACAGTTATGGCTACACCTTC
once	TRBD1	15	TRBV19	TRBJ1-2	CASTLGQGLYYGYTF	TGTGCCAGTACCCTAGGACAGGGACTCTACTATGGCTACACCTTC